One TCR beta chain is described in this entry. The antigen is undetermined. Profiled with immunoSEQ multiplex PCR; TCRdb holds only in-frame clones, not every one. The data contain some 180,000 clones, 85% to 95% of them singletons. The data were obtained in a study of T cell responses to AZD1222 COVID-19 vaccine. Points from the study as a whole: All repertoire sampling was performed exclusively after the peak T cell response. The donor group comprised mostly white British people and more females; the analysis possibly underestimated clonal diversity.

The CDR3 covers 14 residues. V was clipped by 10 bases and J by 0 bases, with 15 bases between them. Germline V gives CDR1 ENHRY, CDR2 SYGVKD. The sequence was obtained from an adult in good health. The sequenced sample was peripheral blood, obtained on day 0 of AZD1222 vaccination. This chain joins TRBV10-3 and TRBJ1-1, with D tentatively TRBD1 (5 bases). CDR3 bases: TGTGCCACCAATAGGGACGGATTGAACACTGAAGCTTTCTTT. Amino acid sequence: CATNRDGLNTEAFF.